The next 3 T cell receptor beta chains were all read from a single sample in a study of blood T cell repertoires in COVID-19. The data were produced by immunoSEQ multiplex PCR, yet TCRdb's version contains in-frame clones alone and is incomplete. The sample shows approximately 410,000 clones, 86% of them seen only once. The sequenced material came from peripheral blood. These TCRs come from a woman aged 30 to 39 with active or convalescent COVID-19.

V usage is TRBV19 and J usage is TRBJ2-5; the match to TRBD2 covers 11 bases. This CDR3 comprises 15 residues. Germline loops: CDR1 LNHDA, CDR2 SQIVND (reference sequence). V shed 4 bases, J shed 2 bases, and the junction held 3 bases outside the gene matches. The CDR3 loop is CASSRLAGMQETQYF. In nucleotides, the CDR3 is TGTGCCAGTAGTAGACTAGCGGGGATGCAAGAGACCCAGTACTTC.

V usage is TRBV6-5 and J usage is TRBJ1-1; D is uncertain. Germline V gene sequence: CDR1 MNHEY, CDR2 SVGAGI. The CDR3 is 14 amino acids. With 4 bases removed from V and 6 bases from J, the gap between germline ends came to 15 bases. The CDR3 protein is CASSFGVQIPEAFF. CDR3 DNA: TGTGCCAGCAGTTTCGGGGTCCAGATCCCTGAAGCTTTCTTT.

The rearrangement uses TRBV19 and TRBJ2-1; 8 nucleotides agree with TRBD1. V gave up 2 bases and J gave up 0 bases; unmatched junction bases: 6. The CDR3 sequence is 17 residues long. Germline CDR1 and CDR2: LNHDA and SQIVND (reference sequence). For the CDR3, the DNA is TGTGCCAGTAGTATAAGGGGAACAGGGGGCTCCTACAATGAGCAGTTCTTC. This sequence encodes CASSIRGTGGSYNEQFF.